This passage covers 8 T cell receptor beta chains from one sample sequenced in a study of T-cell memory formation after mild COVID-19. TCRdb re-derived calls from the 5' RACE reads in MiXCR, one entry per CDR3 protein. Of approximately 580,000 distinct CDR3 sequences listed, around 20% are singletons. The specimen was PBMCs or a T cell subset sorted from them (not recorded which). All receptors come from an adult woman who had mild COVID-19 (a few samples of this study predate the infection). Cell type and time point are not known.

The chain recombines TRBV4-3 with TRBJ2-3; 10 nucleotides match TRBD1. CDR1 LGHNA and CDR2 YSLEER come from the germline V gene. J lost 2 bases, V lost 3 bases, and 8 bases had no gene match. CDR3 length equals 17 residues. The DNA of the CDR3 is TGCGCCAGCAGCCATGCCGCGACAGGGGGCAACACAGATACGCAGTATTTT. Encoded protein: CASSHAATGGNTDTQYF.

For the CDR3, the DNA is TGTGCCACCACCAGGGCGGACACCGGGGAGCTGTTTTTT. Translation gives CATTRADTGELFF. The gene calls are TRBV24-1 and TRBJ2-2, with D perhaps TRBD1 (5 bases). Germline CDR1 KGHDR, CDR2 SFDVKD. The CDR3 is 13 amino acids. V gave up 8 bases and J gave up 3 bases, with 9 bases separating them.

The J gene is TRBJ1-1, the V gene TRBV6-2 or TRBV6-3; D ambiguous. The V end lost 0 bases, the J end lost 4 bases, and 9 bases lay between the germline ends. Per the germline V gene, CDR1 is MNHEY and CDR2 is SVGEGT. There are 14 residues in the CDR3. The CDR3 loop is CASSYSSVGTEAFF. In DNA, the CDR3 is TGTGCCAGCAGTTACTCGTCGGTAGGCACTGAAGCTTTCTTT.

This clonotype has a count of ten or more. The chain uses TRBV12-3 or TRBV12-4 and TRBJ2-3, with TRBD2 identical over 14 bases. This CDR3 is 18 amino acids long. V lost 5 bases to trimming and J lost 5 bases; unmatched junction nucleotides: 12. The CDR3 spells CASSLSSGTSGRGDTQYF. CDR3 nucleotides: TGTGCCAGCAGTCTATCTTCCGGGACTAGCGGGAGAGGAGATACGCAGTATTTT.

The V gene is TRBV6-2 or TRBV6-3, the J gene TRBJ1-1; TRBD1 might be the D (5 bases). Germline CDR1 is MNHEY and CDR2 is SVGEGT. V was cut by 7 bases and J by 7 bases, with 13 bases left in between. The CDR3 is 12 amino acids. This CDR3 reads CASTDQGYEAFF. As DNA, the CDR3 is TGTGCCAGCACCGACCAGGGCTATGAAGCTTTCTTT.

Only a few counts were recorded for this clonotype. The chain joins TRBV7-2 to TRBJ2-3, with 8 nucleotides matching TRBD2. CDR1 and CDR2 (germline): SGHTA, FQGNSA. After removal of 1 base from V and 1 base from J, the junction contained 10 bases not matched to a gene. The CDR3 totals 18 residues. This chain's CDR3 is CASSLGAPGAGGTDTQYF. The CDR3 DNA reads as TGTGCCAGCAGCTTAGGGGCCCCCGGAGCGGGAGGCACAGATACGCAGTATTTT.

This clonotype was detected a few times. The chain carries TRBV15 and TRBJ2-4; TRBD1 agrees at 7 bases. After removal of 6 bases from V and 3 bases from J, the junction contained 2 bases not matched to a gene. The CDR3 sequence is 13 residues long. From germline, CDR1 is LNHNV and CDR2 YYDKDF (reference sequence). CDR3 sequence (DNA): TGTGCCACCAGTCGGACAGGCAAAAACATTCAGTACTTC. It yields the protein CATSRTGKNIQYF.

The chain links TRBV2 to TRBJ2-3; possible D gene TRBD2, 5 bases. This CDR3 spans 13 amino acids. The germline CDR1 and CDR2 sequences are SNHLY and FYNNEI. Deletions cut 8 bases from V and 4 bases from J, with 13 bases between. The CDR3 nucleotides are TGTGCCAGCTCGGGCCGGGGTGCAGATACGCAGTATTTT. It encodes CASSGRGADTQYF.